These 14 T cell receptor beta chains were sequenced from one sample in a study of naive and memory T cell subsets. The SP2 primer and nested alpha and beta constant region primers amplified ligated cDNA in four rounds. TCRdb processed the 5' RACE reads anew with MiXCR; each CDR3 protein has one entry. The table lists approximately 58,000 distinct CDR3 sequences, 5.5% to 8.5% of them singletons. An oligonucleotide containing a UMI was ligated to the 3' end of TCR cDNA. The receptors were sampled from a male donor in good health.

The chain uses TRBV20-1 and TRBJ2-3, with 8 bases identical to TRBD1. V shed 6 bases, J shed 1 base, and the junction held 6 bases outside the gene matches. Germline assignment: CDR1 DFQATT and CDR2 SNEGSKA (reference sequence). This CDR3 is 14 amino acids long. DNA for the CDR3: TGCAGTGCAAAGCCGGGACAGGGCACAGATACGCAGTATTTT. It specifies CSAKPGQGTDTQYF.

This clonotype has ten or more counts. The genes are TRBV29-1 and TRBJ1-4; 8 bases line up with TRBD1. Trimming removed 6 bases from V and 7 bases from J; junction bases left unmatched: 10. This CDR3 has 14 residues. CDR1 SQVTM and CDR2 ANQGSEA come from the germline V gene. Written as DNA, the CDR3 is TGCAGCGTCGTACACCAGGGGGCTGGTGAAAAACTGTTTTTT. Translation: CSVVHQGAGEKLFF.

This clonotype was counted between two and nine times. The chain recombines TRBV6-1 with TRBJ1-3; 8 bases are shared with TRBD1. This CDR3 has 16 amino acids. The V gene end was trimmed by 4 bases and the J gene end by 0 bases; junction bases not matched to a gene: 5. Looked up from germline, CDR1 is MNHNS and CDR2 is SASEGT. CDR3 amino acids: CASSGRTGGSGNTIYF. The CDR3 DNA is TGTGCCAGCAGTGGTAGAACAGGGGGCTCTGGAAACACCATATATTTT.

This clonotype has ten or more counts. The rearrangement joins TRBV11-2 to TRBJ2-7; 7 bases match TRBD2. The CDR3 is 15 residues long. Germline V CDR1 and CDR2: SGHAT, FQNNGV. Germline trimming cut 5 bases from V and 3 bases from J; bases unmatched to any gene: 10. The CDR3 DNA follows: TGTGCCAGCAGCCCCCCGGGACTACTAAACTACGAGCAGTACTTC. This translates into CASSPPGLLNYEQYF.

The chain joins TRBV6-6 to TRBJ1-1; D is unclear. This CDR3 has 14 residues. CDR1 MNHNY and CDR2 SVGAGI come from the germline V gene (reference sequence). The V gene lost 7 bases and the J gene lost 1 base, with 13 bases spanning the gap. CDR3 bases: TGTGCCAGCACCCCGTTGTCACAGAACACTGAAGCTTTCTTT. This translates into CASTPLSQNTEAFF.

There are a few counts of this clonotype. Here the CDR3 DNA reads TGTGCCAGCAGCCCGGGGACTAGCGGGGGGAATGAGCAGTTCTTC. Protein: CASSPGTSGGNEQFF. V is TRBV5-4 and J is TRBJ2-1, with TRBD2 identical over 15 bases. The CDR3 has 15 amino acids. V was pared by 4 bases and J by 7 bases, with 3 bases of the junction left unmatched. Germline V gene data show CDR1 as SGHNT and CDR2 as YYREEE (reference sequence).

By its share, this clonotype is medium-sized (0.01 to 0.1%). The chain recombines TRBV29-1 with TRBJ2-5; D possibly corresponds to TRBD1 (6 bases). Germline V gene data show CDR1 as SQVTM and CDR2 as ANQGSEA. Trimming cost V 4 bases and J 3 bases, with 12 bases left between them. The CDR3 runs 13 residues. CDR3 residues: CSVGGRGEETQYF. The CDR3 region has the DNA TGCAGCGTTGGCGGCAGGGGAGAAGAGACCCAGTACTTC.

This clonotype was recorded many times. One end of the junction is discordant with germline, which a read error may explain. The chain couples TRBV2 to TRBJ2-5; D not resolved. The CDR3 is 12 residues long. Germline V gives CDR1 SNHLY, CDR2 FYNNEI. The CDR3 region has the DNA TGTGCCAGCAGTGAAGGTGCGGCCAACGATGGCTTC. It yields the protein CASSEGAANDGF.

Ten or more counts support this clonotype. The CDR3 spells CASSEYGAGGTDTQYF. The CDR3 nucleotides are TGTGCCAGCAGTGAATATGGAGCGGGGGGCACAGATACGCAGTATTTT. The chain couples TRBV6-1 to TRBJ2-3, with TRBD2 matching 8 bases. V shed 2 bases and J 1 base; nucleotides not matched to a gene: 5. CDR3 length: 16 residues. CDR1 and CDR2 (germline): MNHNS, SASEGT.

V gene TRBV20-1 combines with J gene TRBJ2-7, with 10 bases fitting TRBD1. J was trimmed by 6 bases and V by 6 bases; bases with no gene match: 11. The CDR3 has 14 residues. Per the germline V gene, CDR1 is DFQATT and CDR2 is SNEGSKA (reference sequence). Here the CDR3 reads CSAIPGQGGSEQYF. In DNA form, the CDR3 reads TGCAGTGCCATCCCTGGACAGGGGGGGAGCGAGCAGTACTTC.

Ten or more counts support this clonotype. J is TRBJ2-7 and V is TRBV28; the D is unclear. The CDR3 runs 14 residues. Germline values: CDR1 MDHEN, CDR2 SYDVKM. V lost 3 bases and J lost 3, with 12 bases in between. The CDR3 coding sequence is TGTGCCAGCAGTTTCCCGCGTAAGCTCTACGAGCAGTACTTC. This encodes CASSFPRKLYEQYF.

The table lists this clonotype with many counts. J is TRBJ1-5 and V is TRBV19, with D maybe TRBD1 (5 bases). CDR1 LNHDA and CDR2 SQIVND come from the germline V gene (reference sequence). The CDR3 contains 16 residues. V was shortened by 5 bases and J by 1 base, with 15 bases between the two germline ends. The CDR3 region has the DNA TGTGCCAGTAGTGCCCCAAGGGGCTCGAGCAATCAGCCCCAGCATTTT. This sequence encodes CASSAPRGSSNQPQHF.

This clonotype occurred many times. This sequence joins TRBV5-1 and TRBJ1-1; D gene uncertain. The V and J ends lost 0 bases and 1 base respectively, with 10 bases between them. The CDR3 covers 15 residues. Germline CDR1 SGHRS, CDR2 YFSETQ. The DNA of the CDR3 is TGCGCCAGCAGCTTGGGGGGTCGGCGGAACACTGAAGCTTTCTTT. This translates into CASSLGGRRNTEAFF.

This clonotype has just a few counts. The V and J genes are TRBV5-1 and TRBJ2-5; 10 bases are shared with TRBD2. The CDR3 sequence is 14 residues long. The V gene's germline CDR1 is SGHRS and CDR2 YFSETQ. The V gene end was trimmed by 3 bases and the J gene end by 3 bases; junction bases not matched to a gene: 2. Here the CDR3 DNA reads TGCGCCAGCAGCTCAACTAGCGGGAAAGAGACCCAGTACTTC. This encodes CASSSTSGKETQYF.